This TCR beta chain was captured by sequencing in a study of CD8 T cells in ankylosing spondylitis. Study results and limitations: Clones tied to disease were said to be significantly enriched in matched ankylosing spondylitis synovial fluid. Ankylosing spondylitis blood seemed to carry a telltale TCR beta motif made of under ten highly homologous variants.

With respect to this clonotype: Its antigen is as yet unknown.

Germline V gene lookup returns CDR1 MNHNS and CDR2 SASEGT. Trimming cost V 3 bases and J 5 bases, with 10 bases left between them. CDR3 size: 13 residues. TCRdb ran MiXCR on the 5' RACE reads and lists one entry per CDR3 protein. The sample gives 670,000 or so distinct CDR3 sequences, over 15% of which show up once; around a fifth is in the top ten. The sample was blood, either unsorted or a sorted T cell fraction (not recorded which). The V and J genes are TRBV6-1 and TRBJ1-1, with D uncertain. This sequence was found in a male donor with ankylosing spondylitis. CDR3 amino acids: CASSEEVRTEAFF. CDR3 in DNA: TGTGCCAGCAGTGAGGAGGTTAGGACTGAAGCTTTCTTT.